This T cell receptor (beta chain) was recovered during a study of blood T cell repertoires in COVID-19. The overall study: There were acute and convalescent COVID-19 samples, and they came from the United States, Italy and Spain. PBMCs, B-cell-depleted T cells, or T cells were the source of the cDNA or gDNA that made up the material.

Trimming shortened V by 5 bases and J by 5 bases, and 9 bases separated the two germline ends. CDR3 length equals 12 residues. How the authors handled the data: Scientists estimated how many nucleated cells there were by amplifying reference gene primers. Data came from immunoSEQ multiplex PCR; TCRdb stores just in-frame clones and leaves some out. The D gene and trimming were derived from the DNA, and the V and J assignments and clone size from that table. The table includes over 100,000 clones, more than 75% detected once. Sample: peripheral blood. V gene TRBV12-3 or TRBV12-4 combines with J gene TRBJ2-5; D might be TRBD2 (5 bases). This receptor was taken from a man aged 45-65 years with acute or convalescent COVID-19. The CDR3 sequence: CASSRDGETQYF. The CDR3 DNA is TGTGCCAGCAGTCGGGATGGGGAGACCCAGTACTTC.